This T cell receptor beta chain was captured in a study of vaccination effects on CD4 cells after COVID-19. For this clone: Its antigen is unidentified.

Germline V gives CDR1 MNHEY, CDR2 SVGAGI. The CDR3 loop spans 14 amino acids. The V gene lost 5 bases and the J gene lost 3 bases, with 11 bases spanning the gap. Prior to sequencing, the ViraFEST assay stimulated PBMC with viral peptide pools, which expanded the antigen-specific CD4+ T cells. Cells that had been cultured for roughly eleven days were the source of isolated CD4+ T cells. Participants were vaccinated with two doses of either the BNT162b2 or mRNA-1273 vaccine. This table comes from immunoSEQ multiplex PCR, and its TCRdb copy is limited to in-frame clones, with some not included. The sample holds more than 40,000 clones, about 70% seen once.

Sequenced material: CD4+ T cells from PBMCs cultured with HCoV-OC43 spike peptides, taken after COVID-19 vaccination. Stated subset: HCoV-OC43 spike overlapping peptide pool stimulation. The sequence derives from a human donor who received a COVID-19 vaccine. V gene TRBV6-5 combines with J gene TRBJ2-1; no clear D gene. Here the CDR3 DNA reads TGTGCCAGCAGTCGGAAGTTGGACTACAATGAGCAGTTCTTC. Protein: CASSRKLDYNEQFF.